The next 9 T cell receptor beta chains were all read from a single sample in a study of early T cells in non-severe SARS-CoV-2 infection. TCRdb re-analysed the 5' RACE reads in MiXCR, keeping a single row per CDR3 protein. The sample lists about 59,000 distinct CDR3 sequences, less than 15% occurring once. The specimen comprised whole blood, sampled at baseline. These TCRs come from an adult who was a healthcare worker with PCR-confirmed SARS-CoV-2 infection or an uninfected control (not recorded which).

The chain links TRBV19 to TRBJ2-2; 8 bases fit TRBD1. Germline values: CDR1 LNHDA, CDR2 SQIVND (reference sequence). Losses at the gene ends were 6 bases for V and 3 bases for J; bases not matched to a gene: 3. This CDR3 is 14 amino acids long. The CDR3 DNA reads as TGTGCCAGTAGGGCAGGGGGCGACACCGGGGAGCTGTTTTTT. As protein: CASRAGGDTGELFF.

V gene TRBV15 combines with J gene TRBJ2-2; maybe TRBD2 (5 bases). Germline values: CDR1 LNHNV, CDR2 YYDKDF (reference sequence). The CDR3 sequence is 14 residues long. V was trimmed by 0 bases and J by 5 bases, leaving 7 bases between them. The CDR3 here is CATSRDRGTGELFF. The CDR3 DNA is TGTGCCACCAGCAGAGATAGAGGGACCGGGGAGCTGTTTTTT. Full variable domain (remainder filled in from reference TRBV15 and TRBJ2-2): DAMVIQNPRYQVTQFGKPVTLSCSQTLNHNVMYWYQQKSSQAPKLLFHYYDKDFNNEADTPDNFQSRRPNTSFCFLDIRSPGLGDTAMYLCATSRDRGTGELFFGEGSRLTVL.

The J gene is TRBJ2-3, the V gene TRBV6-5; D not resolved. Germline CDR1 reads MNHEY; CDR2 reads SVGAGI. Trimming pared 8 bases from V and 4 bases from J, leaving 13 bases between. This CDR3 is built from 13 residues. Here the CDR3 reads CASLRPGSDTQYF. The CDR3 nucleotides read TGTGCCAGCCTGCGCCCCGGTTCAGATACGCAGTATTTT.

This clonotype was seen at least ten times. The V call is TRBV6-6, the J call TRBJ2-7, with 7 bases aligning to TRBD1. This CDR3 region has 13 residues. The germline CDR1 and CDR2 sequences are MNHNY and SVGAGI (reference sequence). The J segment lost 6 bases and the V segment lost 6 bases, leaving 8 bases of the junction unmatched. The CDR3 DNA follows: TGTGCCAGCAGCCAGGACAGGCACCTCGAGCAGTACTTC. Amino acid sequence: CASSQDRHLEQYF.

The J gene is TRBJ2-7, the V gene TRBV18; 11 bases agree with TRBD2. Germline loops: CDR1 KGHSH, CDR2 LQKENI. This CDR3 is built from 14 residues. The junction had 7 bases not matched to a gene; V was cut back by 6 bases and J by 6 bases. CDR3 protein: CASSPGGTSGEQYF. CDR3 DNA sequence: TGTGCCAGCTCCCCCGGCGGGACTAGCGGCGAGCAGTACTTC. The whole variable domain, filled in from reference TRBV18 and TRBJ2-7, reads NAGVMQNPRHLVRRRGQEARLRCSPMKGHSHVYWYRQLPEEGLKFMVYLQKENIIDESGMPKERFSAEFPKEGPSILRIQQVVRGDSAAYFCASSPGGTSGEQYFGPGTRLTVT.

This clonotype was counted a few times. The rearrangement links TRBV28 to TRBJ1-3, with D possibly matching TRBD1 (6 bases). Trimming left V 5 bases short and J 3 bases short, with 20 bases between. CDR3 length: 17 residues. CDR1 is MDHEN, CDR2 SYDVKM, per germline. The CDR3 nucleotides are TGTGCCAGCAGTCTCCGGGACATCGGTGTGGATGGAAACACCATATATTTT. Translation gives CASSLRDIGVDGNTIYF.

The rearrangement uses TRBV20-1 and TRBJ1-1; 7 bases match TRBD1. V lost 1 base, J lost 4 bases, and 3 bases stayed unmatched. This CDR3 has 13 residues. Germline loops: CDR1 DFQATT, CDR2 SNEGSKA (reference sequence). The CDR3 bases are TGCAGTGCTAGAGGCCCAGGGGGCACTGAAGCTTTCTTT. Protein sequence: CSARGPGGTEAFF.

The J gene is TRBJ1-1, the V gene TRBV7-3; D is perhaps TRBD1 (5 bases). Germline loops: CDR1 SGHTA, CDR2 FQGTGA. The V and J ends lost 7 bases and 0 bases respectively, with 12 bases between them. This CDR3 is built from 14 residues. The CDR3 sequence: CASKVTAMNTEAFF. The CDR3 coding sequence is TGTGCCAGCAAAGTGACAGCTATGAACACTGAAGCTTTCTTT.

The V call is TRBV29-1, the J call TRBJ1-2, with 10 bases fitting TRBD1. V was clipped by 1 base and J by 4 bases; unmatched bases: 9. Germline V gene sequence: CDR1 SQVTM, CDR2 ANQGSEA. The CDR3 loop spans 16 amino acids. The CDR3 sequence: CSVEGRQGARGYGYTF. CDR3 coding DNA: TGCAGCGTTGAAGGACGACAGGGGGCGCGAGGCTATGGCTACACCTTC.